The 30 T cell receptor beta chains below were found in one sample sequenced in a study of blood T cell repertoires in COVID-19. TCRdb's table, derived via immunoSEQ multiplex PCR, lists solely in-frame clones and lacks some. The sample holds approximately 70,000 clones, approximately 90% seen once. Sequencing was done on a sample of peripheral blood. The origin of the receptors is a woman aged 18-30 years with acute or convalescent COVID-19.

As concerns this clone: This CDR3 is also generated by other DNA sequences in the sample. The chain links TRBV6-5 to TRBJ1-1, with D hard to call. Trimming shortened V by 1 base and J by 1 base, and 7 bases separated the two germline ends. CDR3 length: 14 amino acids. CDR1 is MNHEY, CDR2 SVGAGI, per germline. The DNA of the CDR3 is TGTGCCAGCAGTTACTTTAGAGAGAACACTGAAGCTTTCTTT. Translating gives CASSYFRENTEAFF.

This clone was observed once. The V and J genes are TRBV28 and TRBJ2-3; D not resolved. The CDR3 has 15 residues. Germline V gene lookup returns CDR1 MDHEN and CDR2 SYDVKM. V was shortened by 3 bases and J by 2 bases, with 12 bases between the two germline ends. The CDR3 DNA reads TGTGCCAGCAGTTTTTCGGGTCTAGTCACAGATACGCAGTATTTT. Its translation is CASSFSGLVTDTQYF.

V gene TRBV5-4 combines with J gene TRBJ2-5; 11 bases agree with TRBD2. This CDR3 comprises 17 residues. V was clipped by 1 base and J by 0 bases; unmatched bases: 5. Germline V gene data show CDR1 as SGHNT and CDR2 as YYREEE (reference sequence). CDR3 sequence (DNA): TGTGCCAGCAGCTTGCAGACTAGCGGGAAATACCAAGAGACCCAGTACTTC. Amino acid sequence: CASSLQTSGKYQETQYF.

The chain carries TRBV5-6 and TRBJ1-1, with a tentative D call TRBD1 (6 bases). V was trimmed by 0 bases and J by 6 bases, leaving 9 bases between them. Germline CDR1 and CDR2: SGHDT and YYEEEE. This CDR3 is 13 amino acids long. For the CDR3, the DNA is TGTGCCAGCAGCTTGGGCGGGGGCGCTGAAGCTTTCTTT. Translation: CASSLGGGAEAFF.

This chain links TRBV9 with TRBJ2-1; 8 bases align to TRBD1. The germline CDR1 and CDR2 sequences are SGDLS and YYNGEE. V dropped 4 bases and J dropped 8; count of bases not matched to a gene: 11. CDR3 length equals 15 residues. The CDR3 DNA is TGTGCCAGCAGCCCCCAAGGACAGGGAAGAGATGAGCAGTTCTTC. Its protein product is CASSPQGQGRDEQFF. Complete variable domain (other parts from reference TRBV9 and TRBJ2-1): DSGVTQTPKHLITATGQRVTLRCSPRSGDLSVYWYQQSLDQGLQFLIQYYNGEERAKGNILERFSAQQFPDLHSELNLSSLELGDSALYFCASSPQGQGRDEQFFGPGTRLTVL.

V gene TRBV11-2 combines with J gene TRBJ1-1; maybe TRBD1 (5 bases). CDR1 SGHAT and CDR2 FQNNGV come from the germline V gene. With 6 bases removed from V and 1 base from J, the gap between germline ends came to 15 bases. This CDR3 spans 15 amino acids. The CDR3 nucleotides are TGTGCCAGCAGATCCTTGCGGGGGGAGAACACTGAAGCTTTCTTT. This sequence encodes CASRSLRGENTEAFF.

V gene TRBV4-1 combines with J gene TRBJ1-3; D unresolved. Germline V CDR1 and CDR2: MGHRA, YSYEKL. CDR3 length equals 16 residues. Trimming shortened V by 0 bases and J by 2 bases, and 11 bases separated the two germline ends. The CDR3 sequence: CASSQDQGGAGNTIYF. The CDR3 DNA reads TGCGCCAGCAGCCAAGATCAAGGCGGAGCTGGAAACACCATATATTTT.

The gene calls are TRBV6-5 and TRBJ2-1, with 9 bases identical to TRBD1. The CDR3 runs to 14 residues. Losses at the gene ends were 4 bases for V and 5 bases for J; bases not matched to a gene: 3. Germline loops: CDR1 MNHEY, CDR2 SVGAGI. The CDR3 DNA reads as TGTGCCAGCAGTTCCCGGACAGGGGACAATGAGCAGTTCTTC. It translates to CASSSRTGDNEQFF.

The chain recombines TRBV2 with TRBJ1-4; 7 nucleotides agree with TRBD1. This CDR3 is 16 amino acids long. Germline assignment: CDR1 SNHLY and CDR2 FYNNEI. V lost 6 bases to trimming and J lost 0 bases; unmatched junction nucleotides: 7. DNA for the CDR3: TGTGCCAGCAGCGCCCAGGGGGGTGCAACTAATGAAAAACTGTTTTTT. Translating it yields CASSAQGGATNEKLFF.

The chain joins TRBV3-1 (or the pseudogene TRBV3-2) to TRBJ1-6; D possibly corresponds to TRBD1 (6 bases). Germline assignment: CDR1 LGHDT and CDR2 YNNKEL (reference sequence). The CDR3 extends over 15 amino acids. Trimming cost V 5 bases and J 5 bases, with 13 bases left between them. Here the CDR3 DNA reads TGTGCCAGCAGCGCCCGGGACACCAATAATTCACCCCTCCACTTT. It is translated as CASSARDTNNSPLHF.

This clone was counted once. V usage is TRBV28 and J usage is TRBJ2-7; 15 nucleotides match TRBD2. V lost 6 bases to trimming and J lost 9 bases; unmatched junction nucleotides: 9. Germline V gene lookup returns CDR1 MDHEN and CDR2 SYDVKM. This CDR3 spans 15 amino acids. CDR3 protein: CASSTWTSGRASQYF. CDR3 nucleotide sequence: TGTGCCAGCAGCACTTGGACTAGCGGGAGGGCCTCGCAGTACTTC.

The DNA of the CDR3 is TGCGCCAGCAGCCAAGGACCCCCAGGGCTAGAAGAAAAACTGTTTTTT. Translation gives CASSQGPPGLEEKLFF. The chain carries TRBV4-1 and TRBJ1-4; possibly TRBD1 for D (5 bases). CDR1 and CDR2 from the germline V gene are MGHRA and YSYEKL. The CDR3 is 16 amino acids. Trimming took 1 base from V and 8 from J, leaving 17 bases between them.

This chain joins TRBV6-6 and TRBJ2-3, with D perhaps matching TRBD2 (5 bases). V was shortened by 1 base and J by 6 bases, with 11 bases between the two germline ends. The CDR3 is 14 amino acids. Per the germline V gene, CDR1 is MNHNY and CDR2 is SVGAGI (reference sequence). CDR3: CASSYWAGWDTQYF. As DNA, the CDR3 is TGTGCCAGCAGTTACTGGGCGGGCTGGGATACGCAGTATTTT.

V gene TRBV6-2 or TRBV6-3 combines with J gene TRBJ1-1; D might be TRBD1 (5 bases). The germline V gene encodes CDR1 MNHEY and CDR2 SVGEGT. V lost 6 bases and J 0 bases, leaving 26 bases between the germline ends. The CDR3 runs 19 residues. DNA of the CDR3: TGTGCCAGCAGCCGATCGCACGGGGGACCGAAACGTATGAACACTGAAGCTTTCTTT. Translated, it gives CASSRSHGGPKRMNTEAFF.

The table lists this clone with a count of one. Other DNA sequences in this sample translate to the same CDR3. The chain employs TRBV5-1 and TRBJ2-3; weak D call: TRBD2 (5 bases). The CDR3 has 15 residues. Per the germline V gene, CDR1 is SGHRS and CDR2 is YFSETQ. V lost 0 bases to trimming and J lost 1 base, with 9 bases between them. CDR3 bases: TGCGCCAGCAGCTTGGGGCTAGCCGGCACAGATACGCAGTATTTT. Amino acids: CASSLGLAGTDTQYF. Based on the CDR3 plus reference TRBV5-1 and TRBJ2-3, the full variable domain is KAGVTQTPRYLIKTRGQQVTLSCSPISGHRSVSWYQQTPGQGLQFLFEYFSETQRNKGNFPGRFSGRQFSNSRSEMNVSTLELGDSALYLCASSLGLAGTDTQYFGPGTRLTVL.

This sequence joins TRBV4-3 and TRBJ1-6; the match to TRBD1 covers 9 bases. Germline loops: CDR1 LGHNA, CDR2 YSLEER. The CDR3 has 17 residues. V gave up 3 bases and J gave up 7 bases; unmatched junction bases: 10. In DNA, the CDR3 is TGCGCCAGCAGCCACCCGGGACAGGGAACAGTGAATTCACCCCTCCACTTT. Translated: CASSHPGQGTVNSPLHF.

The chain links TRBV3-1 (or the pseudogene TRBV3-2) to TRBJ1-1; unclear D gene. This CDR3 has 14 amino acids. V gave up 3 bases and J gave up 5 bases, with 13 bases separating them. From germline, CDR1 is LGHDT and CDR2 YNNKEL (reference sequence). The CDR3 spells CASSQAGTGTEAFF. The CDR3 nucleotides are TGTGCCAGCAGCCAGGCGGGAACGGGGACTGAAGCTTTCTTT.

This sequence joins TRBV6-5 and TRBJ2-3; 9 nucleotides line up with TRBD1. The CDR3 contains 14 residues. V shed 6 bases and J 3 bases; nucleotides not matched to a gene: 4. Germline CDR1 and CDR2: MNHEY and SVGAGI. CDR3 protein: CASRKQGATDTQYF. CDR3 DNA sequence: TGTGCCAGCAGAAAACAGGGGGCGACAGATACGCAGTATTTT.

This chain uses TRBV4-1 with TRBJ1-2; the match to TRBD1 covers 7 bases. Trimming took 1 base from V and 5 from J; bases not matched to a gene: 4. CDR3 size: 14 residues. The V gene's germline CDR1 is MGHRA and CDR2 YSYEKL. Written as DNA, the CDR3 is TGCGCCAGCAGCCAAGTAGGCAGGGGGTATGGCTACACCTTC. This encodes CASSQVGRGYGYTF.

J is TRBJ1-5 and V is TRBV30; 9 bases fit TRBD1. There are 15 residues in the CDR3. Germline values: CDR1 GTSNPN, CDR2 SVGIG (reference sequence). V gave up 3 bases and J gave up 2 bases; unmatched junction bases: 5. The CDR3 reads CAWSATGGGNQPQHF. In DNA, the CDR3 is TGTGCCTGGAGCGCCACAGGGGGCGGCAATCAGCCCCAGCATTTT.

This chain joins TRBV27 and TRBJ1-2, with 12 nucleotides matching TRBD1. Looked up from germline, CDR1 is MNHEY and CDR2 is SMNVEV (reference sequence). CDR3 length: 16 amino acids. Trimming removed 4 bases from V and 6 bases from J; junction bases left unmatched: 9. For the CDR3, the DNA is TGTGCCAGCAGTTCCCTAAAGGGACAGGGGGCGAATGGCTACACCTTC. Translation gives CASSSLKGQGANGYTF.

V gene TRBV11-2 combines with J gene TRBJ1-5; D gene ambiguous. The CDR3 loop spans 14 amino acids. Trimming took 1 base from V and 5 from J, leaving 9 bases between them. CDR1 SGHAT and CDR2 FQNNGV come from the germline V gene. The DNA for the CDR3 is TGTGCCAGCAGCTTAGGGAGCGGAGATCAGCCCCAGCATTTT. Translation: CASSLGSGDQPQHF.

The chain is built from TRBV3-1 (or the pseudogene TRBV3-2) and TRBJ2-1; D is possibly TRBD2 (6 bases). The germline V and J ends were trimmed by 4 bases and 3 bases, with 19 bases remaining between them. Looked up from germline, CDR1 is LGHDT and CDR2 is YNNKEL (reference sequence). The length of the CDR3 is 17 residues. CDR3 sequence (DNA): TGTGCCAGCAGCCCGGGCCCCGGGACTTCGTACTACAATGAGCAGTTCTTC. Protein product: CASSPGPGTSYYNEQFF.

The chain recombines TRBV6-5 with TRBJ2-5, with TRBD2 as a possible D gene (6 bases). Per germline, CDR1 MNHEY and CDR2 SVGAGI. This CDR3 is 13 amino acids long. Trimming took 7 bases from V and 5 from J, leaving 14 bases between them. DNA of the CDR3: TGTGCCAGCAATCCCAGCCGGGGGGAGACCCAGTACTTC. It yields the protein CASNPSRGETQYF.

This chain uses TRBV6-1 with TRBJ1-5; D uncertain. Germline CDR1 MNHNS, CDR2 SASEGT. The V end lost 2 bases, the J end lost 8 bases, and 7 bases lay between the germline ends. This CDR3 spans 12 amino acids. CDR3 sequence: CASSENREPQHF. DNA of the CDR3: TGTGCCAGCAGTGAAAATCGGGAGCCCCAGCATTTT.

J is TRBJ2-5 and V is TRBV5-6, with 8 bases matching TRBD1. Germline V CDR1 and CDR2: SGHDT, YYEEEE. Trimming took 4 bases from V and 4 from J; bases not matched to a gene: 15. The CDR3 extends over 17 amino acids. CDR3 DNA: TGTGCCAGCAGCGTAACAAGGACAGGGCCGATTGGAGAGACCCAGTACTTC. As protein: CASSVTRTGPIGETQYF.

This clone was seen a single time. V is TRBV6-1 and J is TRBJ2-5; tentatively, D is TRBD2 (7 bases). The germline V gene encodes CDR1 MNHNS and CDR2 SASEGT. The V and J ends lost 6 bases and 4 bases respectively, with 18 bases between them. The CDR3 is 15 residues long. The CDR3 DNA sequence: TGTGCCAGCAGCGCCACCCGAGGGGGGGGAGAGACCCAGTACTTC. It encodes CASSATRGGGETQYF.

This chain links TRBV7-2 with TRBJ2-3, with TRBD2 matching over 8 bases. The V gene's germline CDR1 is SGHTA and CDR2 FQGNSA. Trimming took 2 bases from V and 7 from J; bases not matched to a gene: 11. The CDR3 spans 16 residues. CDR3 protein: CASSLSGGRPRNTQYF. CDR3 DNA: TGTGCCAGCAGCTTAAGTGGCGGGAGGCCGAGGAATACGCAGTATTTT.

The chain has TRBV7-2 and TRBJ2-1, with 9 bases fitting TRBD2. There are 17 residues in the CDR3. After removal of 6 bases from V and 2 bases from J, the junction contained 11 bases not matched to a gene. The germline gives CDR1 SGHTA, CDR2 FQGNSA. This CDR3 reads CASRAVGAGGTYNEQFF. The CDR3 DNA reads TGTGCCAGCAGAGCAGTGGGGGCGGGAGGGACCTACAATGAGCAGTTCTTC.

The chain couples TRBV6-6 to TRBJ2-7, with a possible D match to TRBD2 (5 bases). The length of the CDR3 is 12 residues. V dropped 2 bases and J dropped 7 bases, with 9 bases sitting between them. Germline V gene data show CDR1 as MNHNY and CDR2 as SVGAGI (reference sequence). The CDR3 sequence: CASSYGGLEQYF. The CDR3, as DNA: TGTGCCAGCAGTTACGGAGGTTTGGAGCAGTACTTC.